This paragraph covers one TCR beta chain sequence. Antigen: not known. Trimming took 7 bases from V and 5 from J, leaving 11 bases between them. There are 13 residues in the CDR3. Germline V gene sequence: CDR1 SNHLY, CDR2 FYNNEI. Primers for the PCR totalled 60 Vbeta and 13 Jbeta. The repertoire was sequenced with immunoSEQ multiplex PCR; TCRdb's copy has only in-frame clones and lacks some. The sample consists of approximately 77,000 clones, under 80% of them appearing once. The data are from a study of cytomegalovirus exposure and HLA in healthy donors. Study-level findings and limits: Per a later analysis, 16,951 TCR beta sequences showed association with HLA alleles at 0.05 false discovery rate.

The chain couples TRBV2 to TRBJ2-2; D gene unclear. The sequence was collected from a man aged 55 to 70 in good health and CMV-seropositive. Source material: PBMCs. The CDR3, as DNA: TGTGCCAGCACCTTCCGAGATACCGGGGAGCTGTTTTTT. It encodes CASTFRDTGELFF.